This T cell receptor beta chain derives from a study of blood T cells in healthy people across ages. Per germline, CDR1 PRHDT and CDR2 FYEKMQ (reference sequence). There are 13 residues in the CDR3. V was cut by 5 bases and J by 6 bases, with 14 bases left in between. About this clonotype itself: What it binds is unknown.

The second PCR ran roughly 6 to 11 cycles with a sample-barcoded 5' primer and J-beta primers. Each CDR3 protein is one row after TCRdb ran MiXCR on the 5' RACE reads. The table shows some 1.5 million distinct CDR3 sequences, with under 30% occurring only once. Study-wide findings and caveats: Those diversity estimates obtained from one million T cells were thought to be underestimates.

Sequencing input: blood. The chain recombines TRBV13 with TRBJ2-7, with D possibly TRBD2 on 6 matching bases. This TCR was recovered from a woman aged 25 to 45 in good health. CDR3 nucleotide sequence: TGTGCCAGCAGCACGGGACGGGGGATCGAGCAGTACTTC. Translation: CASSTGRGIEQYF.